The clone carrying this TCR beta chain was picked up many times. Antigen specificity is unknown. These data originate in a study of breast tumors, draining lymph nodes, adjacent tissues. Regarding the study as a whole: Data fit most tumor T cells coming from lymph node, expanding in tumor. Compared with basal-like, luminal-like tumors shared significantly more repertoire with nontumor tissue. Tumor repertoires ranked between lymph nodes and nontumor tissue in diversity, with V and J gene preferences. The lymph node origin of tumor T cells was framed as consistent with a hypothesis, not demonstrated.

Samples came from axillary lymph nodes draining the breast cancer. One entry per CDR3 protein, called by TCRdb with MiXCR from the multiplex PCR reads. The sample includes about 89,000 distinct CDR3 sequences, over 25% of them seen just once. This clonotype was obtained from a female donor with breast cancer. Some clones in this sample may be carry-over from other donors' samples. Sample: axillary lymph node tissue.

This CDR3 reads CASSPRTDSPLHF. CDR3 bases: TGTGCCAGCAGTCCAAGGACAGATTCACCCCTCCACTTT. J is TRBJ1-6 and V is TRBV27, with D possibly matching TRBD1 (6 bases). CDR3 length: 13 amino acids. The germline V and J ends were trimmed by 5 bases and 8 bases, with 10 bases remaining between them. The germline CDR1 and CDR2 sequences are MNHEY and SMNVEV (reference sequence).